The clone carrying this T cell receptor (beta chain) has a count of ten or more. Per germline, CDR1 SQVTM and CDR2 ANQGSEA. The ends were cut back, 7 bases at V and 1 base at J, with 10 bases in the middle. This CDR3 comprises 13 residues. These data originate in a study of T cells in Graves' hyperthyroidism and ophthalmopathy. Ophthalmopathy patients showed a Clinical Activity Score of at least 3, NOSPECS grade of at least 4 and duration under 3 months. The study excluded patients with uncontrolled infection, other autoimmune disease, pregnancy or lactation. Diagnosis relied on clinical symptoms, serum thyroxine and TRAb, thyroid ultrasound and orbital computed tomography. Amplification of TCR beta CDR3 regions was performed using RNA transcripts as template. TCR CDR3 regions were first amplified by RT-PCR with HTBI primers. TCRdb reprocessed the multiplex PCR reads via MiXCR and lists one record per CDR3 protein. The data show about 270,000 distinct CDR3 sequences, with almost 25% seen just once and roughly 32% held by the top ten.

Sample: blood. This chain uses TRBV29-1 with TRBJ2-2, with D perhaps matching TRBD1 (6 bases). The TCR was taken from a woman in her thirties or forties with Graves' ophthalmopathy. CDR3 amino acids: CSAEGENTGELFF. DNA of the CDR3: TGCAGCGCAGAGGGGGAGAACACCGGGGAGCTGTTTTTT.